What follows describes a single TCR beta chain. Its antigen remains unknown. CDR1 GTSNPN and CDR2 SVGIG come from the germline V gene (reference sequence). This CDR3 contains 13 residues. V was cut by 2 bases and J by 8 bases, with 15 bases left in between. The data stem from a study of cytomegalovirus exposure and HLA in healthy donors. With 60 Vbeta and 13 Jbeta primers, the PCR was carried out. Clones were sequenced by immunoSEQ multiplex PCR, and TCRdb holds only the in-frame ones, with some missing. The top ten hold less than 2.5% of the sample, which has 95,000 to 150,000 clones, about 76% seen once. Study observations and caveats: Analyses of presence and absence presupposed an approximately uniform sequencing depth across donors. With high specificity and sensitivity, the classifier reportedly diagnosed cytomegalovirus status.

This chain links TRBV30 with TRBJ1-1; D is possibly TRBD1 (6 bases). Sequenced input: PBMCs. This TCR came from a middle-aged woman in good health and CMV-seronegative. The CDR3 DNA follows: TGTGCCTGGAGTAACGACAGGAGCCCAGAAGCTTTCTTT. This translates into CAWSNDRSPEAFF.